The 10 T cell receptor beta chains presented below share a single source sample, sequenced in a study of T cell changes during pregnancy in multiple sclerosis. Sequenced by immunoSEQ multiplex PCR; TCRdb stores in-frame clones only, minus some. Of approximately 83,000 clones listed, roughly 93% were seen once; the top ten hold about 2%. Sample: peripheral blood, taken in the third trimester of pregnancy. Source of these receptors: a female donor with multiple sclerosis, enrolled in a pregnancy study.

V usage is TRBV18 and J usage is TRBJ2-7, with TRBD2 identical over 11 bases. The length of the CDR3 is 14 residues. V was clipped by 3 bases and J by 7 bases; unmatched bases: 5. Germline CDR1 is KGHSH and CDR2 is LQKENI. The CDR3 is CASSPIAGGEEQYF. As DNA, the CDR3 is TGTGCCAGCTCACCGATAGCGGGAGGGGAAGAGCAGTACTTC.

The V gene is TRBV4-1, the J gene TRBJ2-4, with 10 bases that match TRBD1. The CDR3 is 17 residues long. J lost 1 base, V lost 3 bases, and 6 bases had no gene match. Germline CDR1 reads MGHRA; CDR2 reads YSYEKL. CDR3 sequence: CASSQGPGQGAKNIQYF. The CDR3 DNA reads as TGCGCCAGCAGCCAGGGGCCGGGACAGGGGGCCAAAAACATTCAGTACTTC.

The chain is built from TRBV15 and TRBJ2-1, with TRBD2 matching over 8 bases. This CDR3 comprises 15 residues. V was clipped by 0 bases and J by 6 bases; unmatched bases: 4. CDR1 is LNHNV and CDR2 is YYDKDF in the germline V gene (reference sequence). Here the CDR3 reads CATSRDTGRVNEQFF. Here the CDR3 DNA reads TGTGCCACCAGCAGAGATACCGGGAGGGTCAATGAGCAGTTCTTC.

V usage is TRBV2 and J usage is TRBJ2-2, with 7 positions matching TRBD2. CDR3 length: 13 residues. V was pared by 6 bases and J by 7 bases, with 5 bases of the junction left unmatched. The V gene's germline CDR1 is SNHLY and CDR2 FYNNEI. CDR3: CASRVTSIGELFF. In DNA, the CDR3 is TGTGCCAGCAGGGTGACTAGCATCGGGGAGCTGTTTTTT.

V and J are TRBV2 and TRBJ2-2, with 7 bases fitting TRBD2. The CDR3 runs to 15 residues. Germline-derived CDR1 and CDR2 are SNHLY and FYNNEI. The ends lost 6 bases at V and 0 bases at J; junction bases unmatched: 4. This CDR3 is CASSWTRTNTGELFF. In DNA, the CDR3 is TGTGCCAGCAGCTGGACTAGAACGAACACCGGGGAGCTGTTTTTT.

The chain combines TRBV4-2 with TRBJ2-2, with D tentatively TRBD2 (5 bases). The CDR3 runs 18 residues. In germline, CDR1 is LGHNA, CDR2 YNFKEQ. V was clipped by 0 bases and J by 1 base, with 15 bases between them. The CDR3 bases are TGTGCCAGCAGCCAAGAACCTAGCAGCGCATTGAACACCGGGGAGCTGTTTTTT. Translation gives CASSQEPSSALNTGELFF.

The chain employs TRBV2 and TRBJ1-5, with D possibly being TRBD1 (5 bases). The V end was cut by 1 base, the J end by 3 bases, with 13 bases between. The CDR3 runs 16 residues. Germline V gene data show CDR1 as SNHLY and CDR2 as FYNNEI. This CDR3 is CASSEGDSGYNQPQHF. Here the CDR3 DNA reads TGTGCCAGCAGTGAAGGGGATTCAGGGTACAATCAGCCCCAGCATTTT.

The V gene is TRBV13, the J gene TRBJ2-4, with D possibly matching TRBD2 (6 bases). Germline V gene data show CDR1 as PRHDT and CDR2 as FYEKMQ (reference sequence). Trimming left V 5 bases short and J 1 base short, with 9 bases between. The CDR3 consists of 14 residues. CDR3 nucleotide sequence: TGTGCCAGCAGCCGAGCGGGCGCCAAAAACATTCAGTACTTC. This gives the protein CASSRAGAKNIQYF.

The CDR3 reads CASSLTGARGNEQFF. CDR3 DNA: TGTGCCAGCAGCTTAACGGGAGCCAGGGGTAATGAGCAGTTCTTC. This sequence joins TRBV7-3 and TRBJ2-1; D may be TRBD1 (6 bases). CDR1 SGHTA and CDR2 FQGTGA come from the germline V gene. This CDR3 is 15 amino acids long. V shed 0 bases and J shed 7 bases, with 13 bases lying between them. The entire variable domain, with the rest obtained from reference TRBV7-3 and TRBJ2-1, is as follows: GAGVSQTPSNKVTEKGKYVELRCDPISGHTALYWYRQSLGQGPEFLIYFQGTGAADDSGLPNDRFFAVRPEGSVSTLKIQRTERGDSAVYLCASSLTGARGNEQFFGPGTRLTVL.

V gene TRBV29-1 combines with J gene TRBJ2-1; 10 bases line up with TRBD2. This CDR3 has 17 residues. Losses at the gene ends were 7 bases for V and 3 bases for J; bases not matched to a gene: 15. Germline-derived CDR1 and CDR2 are SQVTM and ANQGSEA. CDR3 nucleotide sequence: TGCAGCGGGGCGAAGGGGGTCGGACTAGCGGACTACAATGAGCAGTTCTTC. This sequence encodes CSGAKGVGLADYNEQFF.